A single sample is the source of the 27 T cell receptor beta chains below, sequenced in a study of T cell repertoires in cytomegalovirus infection. MiXCR, run by TCRdb on the reads, gives a single entry per CDR3 protein. Among approximately 130,000 distinct CDR3 sequences listed, about 10% were seen once. The specimen was PBMCs. The receptor source for this set is a human donor in good health (CMV status not recorded). Some clones in this sample may be carry-over from other donors' samples.

This clonotype appeared many times. This chain links TRBV7-9 with TRBJ2-7, with TRBD1 as a possible D gene (5 bases). The V end was cut by 4 bases, the J end by 1 base, with 14 bases between. The CDR3 has 15 residues. Germline loops: CDR1 SEHNR, CDR2 FQNEAQ (reference sequence). CDR3 sequence reads: CASSSDEQVSYEQYF. CDR3 sequence (DNA): TGTGCCAGCAGCTCGGACGAACAGGTTTCCTACGAGCAGTACTTC.

This clonotype has at least ten counts. The chain joins TRBV7-2 to TRBJ2-1, with TRBD2 as a possible D gene (6 bases). The CDR3 extends over 14 amino acids. CDR1 and CDR2 (germline): SGHTA, FQGNSA. Between the trimmed V and J ends, which lost 2 bases and 9 bases, there was a span of 14 bases. This chain's CDR3 is CASSLTGPEGEQFF. The CDR3 bases are TGTGCCAGCAGCTTAACAGGACCGGAGGGTGAGCAGTTCTTC. Looking up the rest from reference TRBV7-2 and TRBJ2-1 gives the full variable domain: GAGVSQSPSNKVTEKGKDVELRCDPISGHTALYWYRQSLGQGLEFLIYFQGNSAPDKSGLPSDRFSAERTGGSVSTLTIQRTQQEDSAVYLCASSLTGPEGEQFFGPGTRLTVL.

This clonotype was seen many times. The junction departs from the called germline gene at one end, perhaps through a read error. In DNA, the CDR3 is TGTGCCAGCAGTTACGGGCCCAACACACATACGCAGTATTTT. Translated, it gives CASSYGPNTHTQYF. The genes are TRBV6-2 or TRBV6-3 and TRBJ2-3, with D hard to call. The germline CDR1 and CDR2 sequences are MNHEY and SVGEGT. This CDR3 has 14 residues.

This clonotype showed up just a few times. The V and J genes are TRBV12-3 or TRBV12-4 and TRBJ1-3; D is uncertain. V lost 5 bases, J lost 4 bases, and 15 bases lay in between. The CDR3 sequence is 15 residues long. DNA of the CDR3: TGTGCCAGCAGTCAGAGAGACGGGCGAGGAAACACCATATATTTT. This sequence encodes CASSQRDGRGNTIYF.

This clonotype was detected ten times or more. The chain carries TRBV7-2 and TRBJ2-7; a weak D match, TRBD2 (7 bases). Trimming cost V 6 bases and J 4 bases, with 10 bases left between them. The CDR3 contains 12 residues. Germline V gene lookup returns CDR1 SGHTA and CDR2 FQGNSA. The CDR3 DNA sequence: TGTGCCAGCAGGAGGGGGGGTTACGAGCAGTACTTC. It specifies CASRRGGYEQYF.

This clonotype was recorded at least ten times. The chain is built from TRBV27 and TRBJ2-5; weak D call: TRBD1 (6 bases). V shed 5 bases and J shed 1 base, with 17 bases lying between them. The CDR3 is 16 residues long. In germline, CDR1 is MNHEY, CDR2 SMNVEV (reference sequence). CDR3: CASSPIMGAFQETQYF. CDR3 sequence (DNA): TGTGCCAGCAGTCCTATCATGGGGGCCTTCCAAGAGACCCAGTACTTC.

At least ten counts were recorded for this clonotype. V and J are TRBV5-1 and TRBJ1-5; D unclear. The CDR3 spans 13 residues. Trimming cost V 0 bases and J 4 bases, with 5 bases left between them. Germline V gives CDR1 SGHRS, CDR2 YFSETQ. Here the CDR3 reads CASSLEVNQPQHF. The CDR3 DNA is TGCGCCAGCAGCTTGGAAGTAAATCAGCCCCAGCATTTT.

There are many counts of this clonotype. The chain uses TRBV7-2 and TRBJ2-5, with 7 positions matching TRBD2. Trimming took 1 base from V and 5 from J; bases not matched to a gene: 4. The CDR3 is 14 residues long. Germline CDR1 and CDR2: SGHTA and FQGNSA. The CDR3 DNA reads as TGTGCCAGCAGCTTAGGGGGGGGGGGGGAGACCCAGTACTTC. Translated: CASSLGGGGETQYF.

The CDR3 DNA reads as TGTGCCAGCAGGGAGACGGGGATGAACACTGAAGCTTTCTTT. Translated: CASRETGMNTEAFF. V is TRBV11-2 and J is TRBJ1-1; D gene unclear. V dropped 6 bases and J dropped 0 bases, with 11 bases sitting between them. Germline assignment: CDR1 SGHAT and CDR2 FQNNGV. This CDR3 region has 14 residues.

The V and J genes are TRBV7-2 and TRBJ2-3; D not resolved. Germline V gene sequence: CDR1 SGHTA, CDR2 FQGNSA. Trimming removed 0 bases at V and 2 bases at J, with 6 bases between. The CDR3 loop spans 14 amino acids. CDR3 bases: TGTGCCAGCAGCTTAGCGGACCCCACAGATACGCAGTATTTT. Translating gives CASSLADPTDTQYF. The full variable domain, with the rest looked up from reference TRBV7-2 and TRBJ2-3, is GAGVSQSPSNKVTEKGKDVELRCDPISGHTALYWYRQSLGQGLEFLIYFQGNSAPDKSGLPSDRFSAERTGGSVSTLTIQRTQQEDSAVYLCASSLADPTDTQYFGPGTRLTVL.

In this sample, this clonotype turned up many times. This chain uses TRBV15 with TRBJ2-3, with 7 nucleotides matching TRBD2. The CDR3 extends over 14 amino acids. J was trimmed by 1 base and V by 9 bases; bases with no gene match: 7. CDR1 and CDR2 from the germline V gene are LNHNV and YYDKDF (reference sequence). The CDR3 sequence is CATRLAMGTDTQYF. In nucleotides, the CDR3 is TGTGCCACACGACTAGCAATGGGCACAGATACGCAGTATTTT.

This clonotype was picked up many times. The DNA of the CDR3 is TGCGCCAGCAGCTTGGTGGGGGCCTGGAACACTGAAGCTTTCTTT. Its translation: CASSLVGAWNTEAFF. The chain has TRBV5-1 and TRBJ1-1; D might be TRBD1 (6 bases). The CDR3 contains 15 residues. With 0 bases removed from V and 1 base from J, the gap between germline ends came to 10 bases. Germline CDR1 and CDR2: SGHRS and YFSETQ.

This clonotype was seen many times. The rearrangement uses TRBV7-2 and TRBJ1-2, with 10 bases aligning to TRBD1. The CDR3 covers 17 residues. The V gene's germline CDR1 is SGHTA and CDR2 FQGNSA. V lost 5 bases, J lost 2 bases, and 11 bases stayed unmatched. In DNA form, the CDR3 reads TGTGCCAGCAGCCATTGGGACAGGGGAAACTCCAACTATGGCTACACCTTC. This sequence encodes CASSHWDRGNSNYGYTF.

This clonotype was seen only a few times. The chain has TRBV2 and TRBJ2-1, with D possibly TRBD2 on 5 matching bases. Germline V CDR1 and CDR2: SNHLY, FYNNEI. V dropped 4 bases and J dropped 8 bases, with 12 bases sitting between them. This CDR3 region has 13 residues. The chain's CDR3 is CASSVGVSDEQFF. CDR3 nucleotides: TGTGCCAGCAGTGTTGGGGTTAGCGATGAGCAGTTCTTC.

The table lists this clonotype with many counts. The J gene is TRBJ1-4, the V gene TRBV20-1, with D possibly TRBD1 on 5 matching bases. Germline CDR1 is DFQATT and CDR2 is SNEGSKA (reference sequence). CDR3 length: 13 residues. Trimming stripped 3 bases from V and 3 bases from J, with 8 bases between. In DNA form, the CDR3 reads TGCAGTGCTAGCAGGGAGGCTAATGAAAAACTGTTTTTT. The encoded protein is CSASREANEKLFF.

In this sample, this clonotype turned up a few times. This rearrangement joins TRBV5-1 to TRBJ2-7, with 7 positions matching TRBD1. There are 16 residues in the CDR3. The J segment lost 2 bases and the V segment lost 4 bases, leaving 12 bases of the junction unmatched. The germline CDR1 and CDR2 sequences are SGHRS and YFSETQ. As DNA, the CDR3 is TGCGCCAGCAGCACCTGGACAGGAGCGTTAACCTACGAGCAGTACTTC. Amino acids: CASSTWTGALTYEQYF.

This clonotype has ten or more counts. The chain employs TRBV5-6 and TRBJ1-1; 8 bases line up with TRBD1. Trimming removed 5 bases from V and 3 bases from J; junction bases left unmatched: 9. The CDR3 is made up of 15 amino acids. The germline gives CDR1 SGHDT, CDR2 YYEEEE. The CDR3 spells CASRWTGQRDTEAFF. The DNA for the CDR3 is TGTGCCAGCAGGTGGACAGGGCAGAGAGACACTGAAGCTTTCTTT.

The chain carries TRBV5-1 and TRBJ2-1, with TRBD1 identical over 8 bases. V lost 4 bases, J lost 2 bases, and 5 bases stayed unmatched. This CDR3 has 15 amino acids. Germline V gives CDR1 SGHRS, CDR2 YFSETQ. In nucleotides, the CDR3 is TGCGCCAGCAGCATCCGACAGGGGCCCTACAATGAGCAGTTCTTC. Its translation is CASSIRQGPYNEQFF. The entire variable domain, with the rest obtained from reference TRBV5-1 and TRBJ2-1, is as follows: KAGVTQTPRYLIKTRGQQVTLSCSPISGHRSVSWYQQTPGQGLQFLFEYFSETQRNKGNFPGRFSGRQFSNSRSEMNVSTLELGDSALYLCASSIRQGPYNEQFFGPGTRLTVL.

The table lists this clonotype with many counts. The chain carries TRBV4-1 and TRBJ1-1; 7 bases are shared with TRBD1. V gave up 2 bases and J gave up 2 bases; unmatched junction bases: 2. The CDR3 consists of 14 residues. Germline CDR1 and CDR2: MGHRA and YSYEKL. The CDR3 loop is CASSQRQGNTEAFF. For the CDR3, the DNA is TGCGCCAGCAGCCAACGACAGGGTAACACTGAAGCTTTCTTT.

This clonotype was picked up many times. One junction end disagrees with the germline gene, perhaps due to a read error. CDR3 sequence reads: CGGTSNTGELFF. The CDR3, as DNA: TGCGGGGGCACCTCGAACACCGGGGAGCTGTTTTTT. This rearrangement joins TRBV11-2 to TRBJ2-2; D may be TRBD1 or TRBD2 (6 bases each). The CDR3 contains 12 residues. In germline, CDR1 is SGHAT, CDR2 FQNNGV.

The V call is TRBV18, the J call TRBJ2-7, with D unresolved. In germline, CDR1 is KGHSH, CDR2 LQKENI. The CDR3 spans 13 residues. Trimming cost V 2 bases and J 2 bases, with 7 bases left between them. CDR3 residues: CASSPGVTYEQYF. CDR3 in DNA: TGTGCCAGCTCACCAGGAGTTACCTACGAGCAGTACTTC.

In this sample, this clonotype turned up many times. This chain connects TRBV11-2 to TRBJ2-3, with 7 bases that match TRBD2. Trimming removed 0 bases from V and 1 base from J; junction bases left unmatched: 7. Germline CDR1 is SGHAT and CDR2 is FQNNGV. The CDR3 runs to 17 residues. The DNA for the CDR3 is TGTGCCAGCAGCTTAGATCGGGCTAGCGGACGCACAGATACGCAGTATTTT. Its protein is CASSLDRASGRTDTQYF. Full variable domain (outside the CDR3, taken from reference TRBV11-2 and TRBJ2-3): EAGVAQSPRYKIIEKRQSVAFWCNPISGHATLYWYQQILGQGPKLLIQFQNNGVVDDSQLPKDRFSAERLKGVDSTLKIQPAKLEDSAVYLCASSLDRASGRTDTQYFGPGTRLTVL.

This clonotype has more than one count but fewer than ten. The gene calls are TRBV7-9 and TRBJ2-7; 7 bases fit TRBD1. In germline, CDR1 is SEHNR, CDR2 FQNEAQ (reference sequence). Trimming removed 5 bases from V and 1 base from J; junction bases left unmatched: 5. This CDR3 is built from 14 residues. The CDR3 spells CASSHLDRSYEQYF. CDR3 DNA: TGTGCCAGCAGCCACTTGGACAGGTCCTACGAGCAGTACTTC.

This clonotype occurred many times. The rearrangement links TRBV5-4 to TRBJ1-4; D unclear. Germline CDR1 reads SGHNT; CDR2 reads YYREEE (reference sequence). V was pared by 1 base and J by 4 bases, with 5 bases between. This CDR3 has 13 residues. Written as DNA, the CDR3 is TGTGCCAGCAGCTTGAAAAGTAATGAAAAACTGTTTTTT. As protein: CASSLKSNEKLFF.

In this sample, this clonotype turned up many times. This sequence joins TRBV20-1 and TRBJ2-7, with TRBD1 identical over 9 bases. This CDR3 contains 13 residues. The ends lost 3 bases at V and 5 bases at J; junction bases unmatched: 5. Germline V gene lookup returns CDR1 DFQATT and CDR2 SNEGSKA (reference sequence). CDR3 nucleotides: TGCAGTGCTAGGGGACAGGGAGGGAACGAGCAGTACTTC. Protein sequence: CSARGQGGNEQYF.

The gene calls are TRBV19 and TRBJ1-2; D remains unclear. The CDR3 is made up of 15 amino acids. Trimming cost V 0 bases and J 1 base, with 9 bases left between them. Germline V gene data show CDR1 as LNHDA and CDR2 as SQIVND (reference sequence). CDR3 coding DNA: TGTGCCAGTAGTATAGACCTAGGAAATAACTATGGCTACACCTTC. Protein product: CASSIDLGNNYGYTF. The full variable domain, in which reference TRBV19 and TRBJ1-2 provide the parts outside the CDR3, is DGGITQSPKYLFRKEGQNVTLSCEQNLNHDAMYWYRQDPGQGLRLIYYSQIVNDFQKGDIAEGYSVSREKKESFPLTVTSAQKNPTAFYLCASSIDLGNNYGYTFGSGTRLTVV.

This clonotype was seen many times. The CDR3 region has the DNA TGCAGTGCTACGGGGGTCCGCTCATCGTCTTCACCCCTCCACTTT. It codes for CSATGVRSSSSPLHF. V is TRBV20-1 and J is TRBJ1-6, with D perhaps TRBD1 (5 bases). Germline assignment: CDR1 DFQATT and CDR2 SNEGSKA (reference sequence). The V end was cut by 4 bases, the J end by 9 bases, with 19 bases between. The CDR3 is made up of 15 amino acids.